This note documents a single T cell receptor (beta chain) sequence. Its antigen is unknown. Total RNA was extracted at no less than 5.5 micrograms per sample. The sample belongs to a study of blood T cells in healthy people across ages. Points from the study as a whole: In the absence of known donor CMV status, changes in expanded clonotypes were possibly confounded.

Sample-barcoded 5' priming and a J-beta primer mix drove a second PCR of about 7 to 11 cycles. Paired-end reads containing CDR3 totaled no fewer than 3 million for each sample. TCRdb fed the 5' RACE reads into MiXCR, producing one record per CDR3 protein. The table has about 640,000 distinct CDR3 sequences, roughly three fifths seen once. This CDR3 region has 12 residues. The V end lost 6 bases, the J end lost 1 base, and 7 bases lay between the germline ends. The germline V gene encodes CDR1 MNHEY and CDR2 SVGEGT. The sample taken for sequencing was blood. This clonotype originated in a man between 60 and 75 years old in good health. V usage is TRBV6-2 or TRBV6-3 and J usage is TRBJ2-7; no clear D. Written as DNA, the CDR3 is TGTGCCAGCAGAGGTGGGTCCTACGAGCAGTACTTC. Translating it yields CASRGGSYEQYF.